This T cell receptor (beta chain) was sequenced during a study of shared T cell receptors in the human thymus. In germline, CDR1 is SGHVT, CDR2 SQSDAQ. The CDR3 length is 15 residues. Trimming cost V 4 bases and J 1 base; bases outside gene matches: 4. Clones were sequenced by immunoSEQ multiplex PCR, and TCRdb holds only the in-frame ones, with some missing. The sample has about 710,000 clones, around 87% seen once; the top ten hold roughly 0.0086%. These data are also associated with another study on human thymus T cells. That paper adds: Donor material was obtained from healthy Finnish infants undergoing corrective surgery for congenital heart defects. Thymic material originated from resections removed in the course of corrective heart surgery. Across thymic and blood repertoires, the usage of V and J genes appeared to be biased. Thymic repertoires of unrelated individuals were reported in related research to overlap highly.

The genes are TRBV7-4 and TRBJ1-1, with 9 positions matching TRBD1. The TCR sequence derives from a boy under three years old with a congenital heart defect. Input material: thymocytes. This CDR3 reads CASSSGQGSNTEAFF. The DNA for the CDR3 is TGTGCCAGCAGCTCGGGACAGGGTTCGAACACTGAAGCTTTCTTT.